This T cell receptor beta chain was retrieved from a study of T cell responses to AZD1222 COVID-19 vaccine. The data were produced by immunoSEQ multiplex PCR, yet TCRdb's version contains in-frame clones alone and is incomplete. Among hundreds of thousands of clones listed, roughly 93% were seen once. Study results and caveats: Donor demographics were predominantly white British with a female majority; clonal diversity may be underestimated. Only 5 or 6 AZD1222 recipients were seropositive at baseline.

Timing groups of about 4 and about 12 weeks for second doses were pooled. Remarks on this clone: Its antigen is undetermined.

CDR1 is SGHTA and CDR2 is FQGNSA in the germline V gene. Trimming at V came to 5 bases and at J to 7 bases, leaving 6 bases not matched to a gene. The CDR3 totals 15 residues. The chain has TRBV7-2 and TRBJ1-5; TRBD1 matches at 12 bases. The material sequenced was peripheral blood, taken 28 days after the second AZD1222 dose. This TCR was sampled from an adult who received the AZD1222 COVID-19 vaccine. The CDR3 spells CASSTGTGGRQPQHF. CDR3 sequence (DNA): TGTGCCAGCAGCACCGGGACAGGGGGCCGCCAGCCCCAGCATTTT.